Listed here are 21 T cell receptor beta chains from one sample, sequenced in a study of blood T cell repertoires in COVID-19. Generated by immunoSEQ multiplex PCR, the TCRdb table keeps only in-frame clones and is missing some. The repertoire holds around 54,000 clones, with roughly 79% as singletons. Sequencing was carried out using peripheral blood. These receptors originate from a woman aged 60 to 75 with acute or convalescent COVID-19.

This clone occurred once. The genes are TRBV29-1 and TRBJ2-7; possible D gene TRBD1, 5 bases. From germline, CDR1 is SQVTM and CDR2 ANQGSEA. Between the trimmed V and J ends, which lost 4 bases and 7 bases, there was a span of 14 bases. CDR3 length: 12 residues. CDR3 in DNA: TGCAGCGTTGGACCAGGGATCTGGGAGCAGTACTTC. This gives the protein CSVGPGIWEQYF.

The rearrangement joins TRBV9 to TRBJ2-2, with D perhaps TRBD2 (6 bases). CDR3 length: 14 amino acids. The germline CDR1 and CDR2 sequences are SGDLS and YYNGEE. V lost 4 bases, J lost 4 bases, and 11 bases lay in between. In nucleotides, the CDR3 is TGTGCCAGCAGCTTCGGGGGTGGCACCGGGGAGCTGTTTTTT. Protein: CASSFGGGTGELFF.

The V and J genes are TRBV10-3 and TRBJ2-7; 7 bases are shared with TRBD2. The CDR3 contains 14 residues. Germline V gene lookup returns CDR1 ENHRY and CDR2 SYGVKD. V lost 0 bases and J lost 6; bases outside the gene matches: 5. In nucleotides, the CDR3 is TGTGCCATCAGTGAGTCTACGGGGGGTTCCGAGCAGTACTTC. Translating gives CAISESTGGSEQYF.

This clone was seen a single time. This chain uses TRBV7-8 with TRBJ2-2, with D possibly being TRBD2 (6 bases). The CDR3 has 18 amino acids. The germline V gene has CDR1 SGHVS and CDR2 FQNEAQ. Between the trimmed V and J ends, which lost 0 bases and 8 bases, there was a span of 22 bases. CDR3 protein: CASSLAGTYDPIRGELFF. The CDR3, as DNA: TGTGCCAGCAGCTTAGCCGGGACTTACGATCCGATTAGGGGGGAGCTGTTTTTT.

This clone was detected once. The CDR3 DNA reads TGTGCCAGCAGGTCGCGGCTCAATGAAAAACTGTTTTTT. It codes for CASRSRLNEKLFF. The V gene is TRBV28, the J gene TRBJ1-4; D gene unclear. CDR1 MDHEN and CDR2 SYDVKM come from the germline V gene. The V end was cut by 6 bases, the J end by 5 bases, with 10 bases between. This CDR3 comprises 13 residues.

The V and J genes are TRBV5-1 and TRBJ2-7, with D perhaps matching TRBD2 (5 bases). The CDR3 length is 12 residues. V lost 3 bases, J lost 3 bases, and 7 bases lay in between. Looked up from germline, CDR1 is SGHRS and CDR2 is YFSETQ. The CDR3 nucleotides read TGCGCCAGCAGCTCTGAGGGCTACGAGCAGTACTTC. Translated: CASSSEGYEQYF.

This clone was counted between two and nine times. The genes are TRBV3-1 (or the pseudogene TRBV3-2) and TRBJ1-2, with 7 positions matching TRBD1. This CDR3 region has 15 residues. The germline V gene has CDR1 LGHDT and CDR2 YNNKEL (reference sequence). V lost 1 base to trimming and J lost 1 base; unmatched junction nucleotides: 3. The CDR3 sequence: CASSQVSGGNYGYTF. The CDR3 nucleotides are TGTGCCAGCAGCCAAGTTTCAGGGGGTAACTATGGCTACACCTTC.

Only one count was recorded for this clone. The chain carries TRBV18 and TRBJ1-1; 7 bases are shared with TRBD1. V dropped 6 bases and J dropped 5; count of bases not matched to a gene: 6. CDR3 length: 13 residues. Germline V lookup: CDR1 KGHSH, CDR2 LQKENI. The CDR3 region has the DNA TGTGCCAGCTCCTCCGGACAGGATACTGAAGCTTTCTTT. Translated: CASSSGQDTEAFF.

J is TRBJ1-6 and V is TRBV9; D is perhaps TRBD1 (6 bases). V was clipped by 3 bases and J by 13 bases, with 14 bases between them. The CDR3 is made up of 13 amino acids. Germline V gene data show CDR1 as SGDLS and CDR2 as YYNGEE. CDR3 nucleotide sequence: TGTGCCAGCAGCGAATTACAGGGTGAGCCCCTCCACTTT. It encodes CASSELQGEPLHF.

The rearrangement links TRBV7-8 to TRBJ2-7, with D possibly matching TRBD1 (6 bases). Looked up from germline, CDR1 is SGHVS and CDR2 is FQNEAQ. The CDR3 runs 15 residues. Trimming shortened V by 2 bases and J by 7 bases, and 18 bases separated the two germline ends. CDR3 loop: CASSLTQGPSSEQYF. In nucleotides, the CDR3 is TGTGCCAGCAGCTTAACACAGGGACCCAGTTCGGAGCAGTACTTC.

The chain combines TRBV11-3 with TRBJ2-7; TRBD1 matches at 7 bases. The CDR3 is 13 amino acids. V shed 3 bases, J shed 6 bases, and the junction held 5 bases outside the gene matches. From germline, CDR1 is SGHNT and CDR2 YENEEA. Here the CDR3 DNA reads TGTGCCAGCAGCTTGACAGGGTTCGCCGAGCAGTACTTC. Translating gives CASSLTGFAEQYF.

The rearrangement links TRBV21-1 to TRBJ2-1; the table's TRBD2 call for D was not verified on the DNA. TRBV21-1 is a pseudogene segment. CDR3 length equals 15 residues. The CDR3 DNA is TGTGCCAGCAGCAAAGAGGGGACTAGCTACAATGAGCAGTTCTTC. It encodes CASSKEGTSYNEQFF.

In this sample, this clone turned up once. The chain is built from TRBV2 and TRBJ2-5; 9 bases fit TRBD2. Germline V CDR1 and CDR2: SNHLY, FYNNEI. After removal of 3 bases from V and 5 bases from J, the junction contained 7 bases not matched to a gene. This CDR3 is built from 15 residues. The CDR3 loop reads CASSERRGGLETQYF. CDR3 in DNA: TGTGCCAGCAGTGAGCGGCGGGGGGGCTTGGAGACCCAGTACTTC.

The chain links TRBV5-1 to TRBJ1-1; tentatively, D is TRBD1 (5 bases). The CDR3 spans 15 residues. The germline gives CDR1 SGHRS, CDR2 YFSETQ. V was shortened by 0 bases and J by 4 bases, with 13 bases between the two germline ends. The CDR3 nucleotides are TGCGCCAGCAGCTTGGCCGGGGCGGGGAGCACTGAAGCTTTCTTT. Translation: CASSLAGAGSTEAFF.

This clone was counted a few times. The CDR3: CASSFSGGSYNEQFF. The CDR3 bases are TGTGCCAGCAGCTTTAGCGGGGGTTCCTACAATGAGCAGTTCTTC. V usage is TRBV7-8 and J usage is TRBJ2-1; 9 bases fit TRBD2. This CDR3 spans 15 amino acids. Germline V gene sequence: CDR1 SGHVS, CDR2 FQNEAQ. V lost 3 bases and J lost 1; bases outside the gene matches: 1. The whole variable domain, filled in from reference TRBV7-8 and TRBJ2-1, reads GAGVSQSPRYKVAKRGQDVALRCDPISGHVSLFWYQQALGQGPEFLTYFQNEAQLDKSGLPSDRFFAERPEGSVSTLKIQRTQQEDSAVYLCASSFSGGSYNEQFFGPGTRLTVL.

This chain uses TRBV6-5 with TRBJ2-1; 8 bases are shared with TRBD2. This CDR3 comprises 16 residues. Trimming removed 0 bases from V and 4 bases from J; junction bases left unmatched: 5. In germline, CDR1 is MNHEY, CDR2 SVGAGI. In DNA form, the CDR3 reads TGTGCCAGCAGTTACTCGAGTAGCGGGGCGTACAATGAGCAGTTCTTC. Translating it yields CASSYSSSGAYNEQFF.

The chain combines TRBV6-5 with TRBJ2-7; 7 nucleotides line up with TRBD2. Germline V CDR1 and CDR2: MNHEY, SVGAGI. V lost 6 bases, J lost 6 bases, and 8 bases stayed unmatched. The CDR3 is made up of 13 amino acids. The CDR3 nucleotides are TGTGCCAGCAGGATCCGGGAGGAGGCCGAGCAGTACTTC. Amino acids: CASRIREEAEQYF.

The chain carries TRBV5-6 and TRBJ2-5, with a weak D call TRBD2 (5 bases). V lost 5 bases and J lost 4, with 15 bases in between. The CDR3 consists of 14 residues. The germline V gene encodes CDR1 SGHDT and CDR2 YYEEEE. CDR3 DNA sequence: TGTGCCAGCAGTACTCCGGGCGGGCCAGAGACCCAGTACTTC. Translating gives CASSTPGGPETQYF.

The V call is TRBV29-1, the J call TRBJ1-4, with a possible D match to TRBD1 (5 bases). This CDR3 spans 12 amino acids. V was trimmed by 7 bases and J by 8 bases, leaving 14 bases between them. The germline gives CDR1 SQVTM, CDR2 ANQGSEA. CDR3 coding DNA: TGCAGCGGCGCGGCCGGGGGAGAAAAACTGTTTTTT. Its translation: CSGAAGGEKLFF.

The V call is TRBV28, the J call TRBJ1-1; D might be TRBD1 (5 bases). The V gene lost 5 bases and the J gene lost 5 bases, with 9 bases spanning the gap. The CDR3 covers 12 residues. CDR1 and CDR2 from the germline V gene are MDHEN and SYDVKM. CDR3 in DNA: TGTGCCAGCAGTCTGGGGCAGACTGAAGCTTTCTTT. Translating it yields CASSLGQTEAFF.

V is TRBV3-1 (or the pseudogene TRBV3-2) and J is TRBJ2-3; 8 nucleotides match TRBD2. V gave up 4 bases and J gave up 3 bases; unmatched junction bases: 6. The germline V gene encodes CDR1 LGHDT and CDR2 YNNKEL (reference sequence). The CDR3 runs 15 residues. DNA of the CDR3: TGTGCCAGCAGCCCTTCGGGGGGGCGAACAGATACGCAGTATTTT. This encodes CASSPSGGRTDTQYF.